This T cell receptor (beta chain) was recovered during a study of T-cell memory formation after mild COVID-19. The CDR3 covers 13 residues. V shed 1 base, J shed 8 bases, and the junction held 3 bases outside the gene matches. From germline, CDR1 is MGHDK and CDR2 SYGVNS. TCRdb passed the 5' RACE reads through MiXCR, listing each CDR3 protein once. The table shows 250,000 to 350,000 distinct CDR3 sequences, with roughly an eighth occurring only once. In this sample, this clonotype turned up many times. Its antigen is still unknown. Study outcomes and limitations: In pre-infection memory, a portion of responding clones appeared, which suggested that cross-reactive memory joined.

The chain uses TRBV25-1 and TRBJ1-1, with TRBD1 matching over 8 bases. The clonotype comes from a young man who had mild COVID-19 (a few samples of this study predate the infection). Cell type and time point are not known. Sequenced input: PBMCs or a T cell subset sorted from them (not recorded which). The CDR3 protein is CASSEWGQEEAFF. The CDR3 DNA follows: TGTGCCAGCAGTGAATGGGGACAGGAAGAAGCTTTCTTT.